These 10 T cell receptor beta chains originate from one sample sequenced in a study of blood T cell repertoires in COVID-19. Assay: immunoSEQ multiplex PCR; the TCRdb copy retains only in-frame clones and omits some. The sample lists about 380,000 clones, about 85% occurring once. The material sequenced was peripheral blood. The receptors derive from a woman under 30 with acute or convalescent COVID-19.

This rearrangement joins TRBV28 to TRBJ2-3; weak D call: TRBD1 (7 bases). The CDR3 extends over 15 amino acids. Germline V CDR1 and CDR2: MDHEN, SYDVKM. The ends were cut back, 3 bases at V and 5 bases at J, with 15 bases in the middle. The CDR3 sequence is CASSFGRGAQDTQYF. In DNA, the CDR3 is TGTGCCAGCAGTTTTGGCAGGGGGGCACAAGATACGCAGTATTTT.

This rearrangement joins TRBV7-9 to TRBJ2-1; possible D gene TRBD1, 6 bases. CDR3 size: 16 residues. The germline gives CDR1 SEHNR, CDR2 FQNEAQ (reference sequence). V shed 6 bases and J shed 2 bases, with 17 bases lying between them. The CDR3 region has the DNA TGTGCCAGCAGGTCCCCCTTGGACAGAACCTACAATGAGCAGTTCTTC. Encoded protein: CASRSPLDRTYNEQFF.

The V call is TRBV7-9, the J call TRBJ2-1; weak D call: TRBD1 (5 bases). V gave up 1 base and J gave up 6 bases, with 7 bases separating them. Germline V CDR1 and CDR2: SEHNR, FQNEAQ (reference sequence). The CDR3 has 13 amino acids. CDR3 sequence: CASSLGTSNEQFF. CDR3 coding DNA: TGTGCCAGCAGCTTAGGGACAAGCAATGAGCAGTTCTTC.

The J gene is TRBJ2-7, the V gene TRBV5-1; TRBD1 is a possible D gene (6 bases). The CDR3 contains 15 residues. Germline V CDR1 and CDR2: SGHRS, YFSETQ. V dropped 3 bases and J dropped 0 bases, with 13 bases sitting between them. This CDR3 is CASSSGQIGSYEQYF. The CDR3 region has the DNA TGCGCCAGCAGCTCTGGACAGATCGGCTCCTACGAGCAGTACTTC.

The CDR3 is CASSEAGQANTEAFF. The CDR3 DNA is TGTGCCAGCAGTGAAGCGGGGCAGGCGAACACTGAAGCTTTCTTT. The chain carries TRBV6-1 and TRBJ1-1; D perhaps matches TRBD1 (5 bases). Germline V gene lookup returns CDR1 MNHNS and CDR2 SASEGT. This CDR3 contains 15 residues. V lost 0 bases to trimming and J lost 1 base, with 9 bases between them.

This chain uses TRBV6-2 or TRBV6-3 with TRBJ1-1; D call uncertain. CDR3 size: 12 residues. Trimming left V 0 bases short and J 11 bases short, with 10 bases between. Looked up from germline, CDR1 is MNHEY and CDR2 is SVGEGT. Here the CDR3 reads CASSYSTDGAFF. The CDR3 DNA reads as TGTGCCAGCAGTTACTCGACTGACGGGGCTTTCTTT.

The V call is TRBV19, the J call TRBJ1-4, with 9 nucleotides matching TRBD1. Germline loops: CDR1 LNHDA, CDR2 SQIVND (reference sequence). The CDR3 is 14 residues long. The V and J ends lost 7 bases and 5 bases, in that order; junction bases with no gene match: 5. The CDR3 nucleotides are TGTGCCAGTACCTTACAGGGGGCGAATGAAAAACTGTTTTTT. This codes for CASTLQGANEKLFF.

This rearrangement joins TRBV7-2 to TRBJ2-7; 7 bases line up with TRBD2. The CDR3 covers 14 residues. Looked up from germline, CDR1 is SGHTA and CDR2 is FQGNSA. After removal of 5 bases from V and 0 bases from J, the junction contained 4 bases not matched to a gene. DNA for the CDR3: TGTGCCAGCAGCACCTCGGGGGGCTCCTACGAGCAGTACTTC. This gives the protein CASSTSGGSYEQYF. The full variable domain, completed using reference TRBV7-2 and TRBJ2-7, is GAGVSQSPSNKVTEKGKDVELRCDPISGHTALYWYRQSLGQGLEFLIYFQGNSAPDKSGLPSDRFSAERTGGSVSTLTIQRTQQEDSAVYLCASSTSGGSYEQYFGPGTRLTVT.

J is TRBJ2-1 and V is TRBV19; D gene unclear. V shed 2 bases and J shed 6 bases, with 8 bases lying between them. The CDR3 length is 13 residues. Germline CDR1 and CDR2: LNHDA and SQIVND (reference sequence). The CDR3 region is CASSISRFNEQFF. The CDR3 nucleotides are TGTGCCAGTAGTATAAGTCGGTTCAATGAGCAGTTCTTC.

In this sample, this clone turned up once. The rearrangement uses TRBV2 and TRBJ2-4; 7 positions agree with TRBD2. Trimming took 10 bases from V and 6 from J; bases not matched to a gene: 9. The length of the CDR3 is 13 residues. Germline V gene data show CDR1 as SNHLY and CDR2 as FYNNEI. This chain's CDR3 is CATSGEGGNIQYF. CDR3 in DNA: TGTGCCACGAGCGGGGAGGGCGGAAACATTCAGTACTTC. Full variable domain (missing parts from reference TRBV2 and TRBJ2-4): EPEVTQTPSHQVTQMGQEVILRCVPISNHLYFYWYRQILGQKVEFLVSFYNNEISEKSEIFDDQFSVERPDGSNFTLKIRSTKLEDSAMYFCATSGEGGNIQYFGAGTRLSVL.